A single sample is the source of the 3 T cell receptor beta chains below, sequenced in a study of blood T cell repertoires in COVID-19. Profiling relied on immunoSEQ multiplex PCR, and the TCRdb table lists in-frame clones only, not all of them. The sample comprises more than 300,000 clones, over 85% of which are singletons, and 1.5% to 2% rests with the top ten. The specimen sequenced was peripheral blood. These TCRs come from a woman aged 30 to 39 with COVID-19, enrolled during active disease.

The chain has TRBV12-3 or TRBV12-4 and TRBJ1-2; TRBD1 matches at 7 bases. The ends lost 6 bases at V and 4 bases at J; junction bases unmatched: 5. CDR3 length: 13 amino acids. The DNA of the CDR3 is TGTGCCAGCAGGCGCACAGGGGTCTATGGCTACACCTTC. This sequence encodes CASRRTGVYGYTF.

The V gene is TRBV27, the J gene TRBJ1-5; TRBD1 aligns across 7 bases. This CDR3 region has 14 residues. Germline CDR1 and CDR2: MNHEY and SMNVEV (reference sequence). V shed 3 bases and J 7 bases; nucleotides not matched to a gene: 6. CDR3: CASSFFRGGQPQHF. DNA for the CDR3: TGTGCCAGCAGTTTTTTCAGAGGGGGCCAGCCCCAGCATTTT.

The chain joins TRBV10-3 to TRBJ2-7, with a possible D match to TRBD1 (5 bases). Germline-derived CDR1 and CDR2 are ENHRY and SYGVKD. CDR3 size: 16 residues. Trimming removed 2 bases at V and 5 bases at J, with 19 bases between. This CDR3 is CAISELTGPPAHEQYF. CDR3 nucleotide sequence: TGTGCCATCAGTGAGCTAACAGGACCCCCTGCCCACGAGCAGTACTTC.